The rows below give T cell receptor beta chains drawn from one sample of a study of cytomegalovirus exposure and HLA in healthy donors. Assay: immunoSEQ multiplex PCR; the TCRdb copy retains only in-frame clones and omits some. The repertoire holds around 150,000 clones, about 83% seen once, with roughly 5.2% in the top ten. The material sequenced was PBMCs. The receptors were gathered from a woman in her 30s in good health and CMV-seronegative. Each CDR3 is given with its conserved first and last residue. D genes are given only for firm matches. Clone size appears in some rows only: once, few, many, or a class for an expanded clone.

j_gene: TRBJ2-7; v_gene: TRBV27; d_gene: TRBD2; abundance: few; CDR3aa: CASSSSGSYEQYF; CDR3nt: TGTGCCAGCAGTTCTAGCGGGAGCTACGAGCAGTACTTC
j_gene: TRBJ1-1; v_gene: TRBV11-2; d_gene: -; abundance: -; CDR3aa: CASSEPVSEAFF; CDR3nt: TGTGCCAGCAGCGAACCAGTGTCTGAAGCTTTCTTT
j_gene: TRBJ1-2; v_gene: TRBV7-9; d_gene: TRBD1; abundance: once; CDR3aa: CASSRQGGYGYTF; CDR3nt: TGTGCCAGCAGCAGACAGGGAGGCTATGGCTACACCTTC
j_gene: TRBJ1-2; v_gene: TRBV4-3; d_gene: -; abundance: -; CDR3aa: CASSQDLTALTNYGYTF; CDR3nt: TGCGCCAGCAGCCAAGATCTCACAGCACTCACTAACTATGGCTACACCTTC
j_gene: TRBJ2-1; v_gene: TRBV28; d_gene: -; abundance: -; CDR3aa: CASSLWDSNNEQFF; CDR3nt: TGTGCCAGCAGTTTATGGGACAGCAACAATGAGCAGTTCTTC
j_gene: TRBJ2-1; v_gene: TRBV6-5; d_gene: TRBD1; abundance: large; CDR3aa: CASGQGWIHEQFF; CDR3nt: TGTGCCAGTGGACAGGGGTGGATCCATGAGCAGTTCTTC
j_gene: TRBJ2-7; v_gene: TRBV28; d_gene: -; abundance: -; CDR3aa: CANSLFLDGSSYEQYF; CDR3nt: TGTGCCAACAGTTTATTCCTGGACGGGAGCTCCTACGAGCAGTACTTC
j_gene: TRBJ2-1; v_gene: TRBV18; d_gene: -; abundance: few; CDR3aa: CASSPGQGSYNEQFF; CDR3nt: TGTGCCAGCTCACCAGGGCAGGGCTCCTACAATGAGCAGTTCTTC
j_gene: TRBJ2-2; v_gene: TRBV9; d_gene: -; abundance: once; CDR3aa: CASSVVTKGLPGRYTGELFF; CDR3nt: TGTGCCAGCAGCGTAGTGACGAAAGGGCTACCCGGGAGATACACCGGGGAGCTGTTTTTT
j_gene: TRBJ1-1; v_gene: TRBV5-6; d_gene: TRBD1; abundance: -; CDR3aa: CASSLVAGGHTEAFF; CDR3nt: TGTGCCAGCAGCTTGGTGGCAGGGGGACACACTGAAGCTTTCTTT
j_gene: TRBJ1-5; v_gene: TRBV19; d_gene: -; abundance: -; CDR3aa: CASSIDQYTNQPQHF; CDR3nt: TGTGCCAGTAGTATAGACCAGTATACCAATCAGCCCCAGCATTTT
j_gene: TRBJ1-5; v_gene: TRBV6-6; d_gene: TRBD1; abundance: -; CDR3aa: CASIPGQGGSNQPQHF; CDR3nt: TGTGCCAGCATTCCCGGACAGGGCGGTAGCAATCAGCCCCAGCATTTT
j_gene: TRBJ2-1; v_gene: TRBV18; d_gene: TRBD2; abundance: -; CDR3aa: CASSPTGTSSYNEQFF; CDR3nt: TGTGCCAGCTCACCAACCGGGACTAGTTCCTACAATGAGCAGTTCTTC
j_gene: TRBJ2-7; v_gene: TRBV7-2; d_gene: TRBD1; abundance: -; CDR3aa: CASSHGTGDYEQYF; CDR3nt: TGTGCCAGCAGCCACGGGACAGGGGACTACGAGCAGTACTTC
j_gene: TRBJ1-3; v_gene: TRBV19; d_gene: TRBD1; abundance: few; CDR3aa: CASSPMDRAGNTIYF; CDR3nt: TGTGCCAGTAGTCCTATGGACAGGGCTGGAAACACCATATATTTT
j_gene: TRBJ2-5; v_gene: TRBV10-3; d_gene: -; abundance: -; CDR3aa: CAISQTGLQETQYF; CDR3nt: TGTGCCATCAGTCAGACTGGACTTCAAGAGACCCAGTACTTC
j_gene: TRBJ1-6; v_gene: TRBV6-8; d_gene: -; abundance: -; CDR3aa: CASSYSSSGRTEDSPLHF; CDR3nt: TGTGCCAGCAGTTACTCGAGTTCTGGAAGGACAGAGGATTCACCCCTCCACTTT
j_gene: TRBJ2-1; v_gene: TRBV19; d_gene: -; abundance: -; CDR3aa: CASSIQGHVEQFF; CDR3nt: TGTGCCAGTAGTATCCAGGGCCACGTTGAGCAGTTCTTC
j_gene: TRBJ2-5; v_gene: TRBV7-9; d_gene: TRBD1; abundance: -; CDR3aa: CASSPRTGRIWEQYF; CDR3nt: TGTGCCAGCAGCCCCAGGACAGGGCGTATTTGGGAGCAGTACTTC
j_gene: TRBJ1-5; v_gene: TRBV7-5; d_gene: -; abundance: -; CDR3aa: CVRSLGYSGQRSYSNQPQHF; CDR3nt: TGTGTCAGAAGCTTGGGCTACTCGGGACAGCGGAGTTATAGCAATCAGCCCCAGCATTTT
j_gene: TRBJ1-3; v_gene: TRBV5-4; d_gene: -; abundance: few; CDR3aa: CASSLDPPGPGNTIYF; CDR3nt: TGTGCCAGCAGCTTGGACCCGCCAGGGCCTGGAAACACCATATATTTT
j_gene: TRBJ2-2; v_gene: TRBV27; d_gene: -; abundance: -; CDR3aa: CASSLQRDTGELFF; CDR3nt: TGTGCCAGCAGCCTTCAGAGGGACACCGGGGAGCTGTTTTTT
j_gene: TRBJ2-7; v_gene: TRBV4-3; d_gene: TRBD2; abundance: -; CDR3aa: CASSEGLVSYEQYF; CDR3nt: TGCGCCAGCAGCGAGGGACTAGTATCCTACGAGCAGTACTTC
j_gene: TRBJ1-1; v_gene: TRBV28; d_gene: TRBD1; abundance: once; CDR3aa: CASRSPGQGPSTEAFF; CDR3nt: TGTGCCAGCAGGAGCCCGGGACAGGGCCCTAGCACTGAAGCTTTCTTT
j_gene: TRBJ2-7; v_gene: TRBV30; d_gene: TRBD1; abundance: -; CDR3aa: CAWNDRGFYEQYF; CDR3nt: TGTGCCTGGAATGACAGGGGGTTCTACGAGCAGTACTTC
j_gene: TRBJ2-2; v_gene: TRBV4-3; d_gene: -; abundance: once; CDR3aa: CASSQGQYTGELFF; CDR3nt: TGCGCCAGCAGCCAAGGGCAGTACACCGGGGAGCTGTTTTTT
j_gene: TRBJ1-5; v_gene: TRBV28; d_gene: -; abundance: -; CDR3aa: CASSFRVSQPQHF; CDR3nt: TGTGCCAGCAGTTTCAGGGTGAGTCAGCCCCAGCATTTT
j_gene: TRBJ2-1; v_gene: TRBV4-3; d_gene: TRBD1; abundance: -; CDR3aa: CASSQDTGTGRFNEQFF; CDR3nt: TGCGCCAGCAGCCAAGATACCGGGACAGGGAGGTTCAATGAGCAGTTCTTC
j_gene: TRBJ2-6; v_gene: TRBV4-3; d_gene: -; abundance: medium-sized; CDR3aa: CASSQDTYSGANVLTF; CDR3nt: TGCGCCAGCAGCCAAGATACCTACTCTGGGGCCAACGTCCTGACTTTC
j_gene: TRBJ1-5; v_gene: TRBV4-1; d_gene: TRBD1; abundance: -; CDR3aa: CASSQDGTGGRANNQPQHF; CDR3nt: TGCGCCAGCAGCCAAGACGGGACAGGGGGAAGAGCTAACAATCAGCCCCAGCATTTT
j_gene: TRBJ2-1; v_gene: TRBV5-1; d_gene: -; abundance: once; CDR3aa: CASSSPRPGGPFYSYNEQFF; CDR3nt: TGCGCCAGCAGCTCGCCGCGCCCGGGTGGTCCTTTCTATTCCTACAATGAGCAGTTCTTC
j_gene: TRBJ1-1; v_gene: TRBV7-9; d_gene: -; abundance: -; CDR3aa: CASSQGVGEAFF; CDR3nt: TGTGCCAGCAGCCAGGGCGTCGGCGAAGCTTTCTTT
j_gene: TRBJ2-5; v_gene: TRBV29-1; d_gene: -; abundance: -; CDR3aa: CSVASAGRETQYF; CDR3nt: TGCAGCGTGGCCTCTGCGGGGCGGGAGACCCAGTACTTC
j_gene: TRBJ2-7; v_gene: TRBV4-3; d_gene: -; abundance: -; CDR3aa: CASSHSPGSYEQYF; CDR3nt: TGCGCCAGCAGCCATTCCCCAGGTTCCTACGAGCAGTACTTC
j_gene: TRBJ2-1; v_gene: TRBV6-4; d_gene: -; abundance: -; CDR3aa: CASSFRRGNEQFF; CDR3nt: TGTGCCAGCAGTTTTCGCAGAGGGAATGAGCAGTTCTTC
j_gene: TRBJ1-5; v_gene: TRBV9; d_gene: -; abundance: -; CDR3aa: CASSATTGPGEPQHF; CDR3nt: TGTGCCAGCAGCGCAACCACAGGGCCTGGAGAGCCCCAGCATTTT
j_gene: TRBJ2-2; v_gene: TRBV4-1; d_gene: TRBD2; abundance: -; CDR3aa: CASSPYNSGSRVGELFF; CDR3nt: TGCGCCAGCAGCCCCTACAACAGCGGGAGTCGGGTCGGGGAGCTGTTTTTT
j_gene: TRBJ1-2; v_gene: TRBV19; d_gene: TRBD1; abundance: -; CDR3aa: CASPKDRGDGYTF; CDR3nt: TGTGCCAGTCCCAAGGACAGGGGAGATGGCTACACCTTC
j_gene: TRBJ2-7; v_gene: TRBV7-2; d_gene: TRBD2; abundance: -; CDR3aa: CASSLAPPSGSSYEQYF; CDR3nt: TGTGCCAGCAGCTTAGCGCCTCCTAGCGGGAGCTCCTACGAGCAGTACTTC
j_gene: TRBJ1-5; v_gene: TRBV9; d_gene: TRBD1; abundance: few; CDR3aa: CASSETGTEDQPQHF; CDR3nt: TGTGCCAGCAGCGAGACCGGGACAGAAGATCAGCCCCAGCATTTT
j_gene: TRBJ2-7; v_gene: TRBV19; d_gene: -; abundance: -; CDR3aa: CASVPAEEQYF; CDR3nt: TGTGCCAGCGTCCCCGCGGAGGAGCAGTACTTC
j_gene: TRBJ1-1; v_gene: TRBV9; d_gene: TRBD1; abundance: -; CDR3aa: CASRRIGGQGVEAFF; CDR3nt: TGTGCCAGCAGGCGTATAGGGGGACAGGGGGTTGAAGCTTTCTTT
j_gene: TRBJ1-2; v_gene: TRBV2; d_gene: -; abundance: -; CDR3aa: CASSGGQPGYGYTF; CDR3nt: TGTGCCAGCAGCGGTGGACAGCCTGGCTATGGCTACACCTTC
j_gene: TRBJ1-6; v_gene: TRBV7-9; d_gene: -; abundance: -; CDR3aa: CASSIGSYNSPLHF; CDR3nt: TGTGCCAGCAGCATCGGCTCCTATAATTCACCCCTCCACTTT
j_gene: TRBJ1-2; v_gene: TRBV29-1; d_gene: -; abundance: -; CDR3aa: CSVLRGDYGYTF; CDR3nt: TGCAGCGTTCTCCGGGGGGACTATGGCTACACCTTC
j_gene: TRBJ1-2; v_gene: TRBV18; d_gene: TRBD1; abundance: -; CDR3aa: CASSSDRGHLLSNYGYTF; CDR3nt: TGTGCCAGCTCGTCGGACAGGGGGCATCTTTTGTCTAACTATGGCTACACCTTC
j_gene: TRBJ1-4; v_gene: TRBV5-1; d_gene: -; abundance: few; CDR3aa: CASSREGSRGVNEKLFF; CDR3nt: TGCGCCAGCAGCCGGGAGGGAAGTCGTGGAGTTAATGAAAAACTGTTTTTT
j_gene: TRBJ2-5; v_gene: TRBV7-9; d_gene: TRBD2; abundance: -; CDR3aa: CASSQTGGQETQYF; CDR3nt: TGTGCCAGCAGCCAGACGGGAGGGCAAGAGACCCAGTACTTC
j_gene: TRBJ1-1; v_gene: TRBV6-1; d_gene: -; abundance: -; CDR3aa: CASSEQSGYDTEAFF; CDR3nt: TGTGCCAGCAGTGAACAATCAGGGTATGACACTGAAGCTTTCTTT
j_gene: TRBJ2-3; v_gene: TRBV7-2; d_gene: -; abundance: -; CDR3aa: CASSLGLTTDTQYF; CDR3nt: TGTGCCAGCAGCTTGGGCTTAACCACAGATACGCAGTATTTT
j_gene: TRBJ2-7; v_gene: TRBV6-5; d_gene: -; abundance: -; CDR3aa: CASQLLGGNYEQYF; CDR3nt: TGTGCCAGTCAGTTACTGGGAGGAAACTACGAGCAGTACTTC
j_gene: TRBJ1-2; v_gene: TRBV20-1; d_gene: -; abundance: -; CDR3aa: CSAGDTLGYTF; CDR3nt: TGCAGTGCGGGGGACACGCTTGGCTACACCTTC
j_gene: TRBJ1-2; v_gene: TRBV7-9; d_gene: -; abundance: -; CDR3aa: CASSLAGDYGYTF; CDR3nt: TGTGCCAGCAGCTTAGCAGGAGACTATGGCTACACCTTC
j_gene: TRBJ1-2; v_gene: TRBV7-9; d_gene: -; abundance: -; CDR3aa: CVLRGGSNYGYTF; CDR3nt: TGTGTCCTGAGGGGAGGGTCCAACTATGGCTACACCTTC
j_gene: TRBJ1-5; v_gene: TRBV19; d_gene: -; abundance: -; CDR3aa: CASKTWQGPSQPQHF; CDR3nt: TGTGCCAGTAAAACCTGGCAGGGCCCGAGCCAGCCCCAGCATTTT